One and the same sample provided the 2 T cell receptor beta chains below, sequenced in a study of blood T cell repertoires in COVID-19 (dated by TCRdb to about 2020). Libraries were made using the immunoSEQ multiplex PCR assay. TCRdb stores this immuneACCESS table with in-frame sequences only. Part of the clones is absent; in the studies checked, under half of the shortfall reflects unresolved V genes, and no reason is known for the rest. The sample includes 200,000 to 250,000 clones, with approximately 84% observed a single time. The ten largest clones take up under 2% of the sample. Sequenced sample: peripheral blood. These TCRs come from a woman older than 75 with acute or convalescent COVID-19.

The chain has TRBV6-5 and TRBJ1-1, with TRBD1 matching over 9 bases. The CDR3 contains 14 residues. V lost 8 bases and J lost 0; bases outside the gene matches: 4. The germline CDR1 and CDR2 sequences are MNHEY and SVGAGI. The CDR3 loop is CASADRGLNTEAFF. The CDR3 DNA reads TGTGCCAGCGCTGACAGGGGGTTGAACACTGAAGCTTTCTTT.

The rearrangement links TRBV10-3 to TRBJ2-3, with 8 bases aligning to TRBD2. The CDR3 sequence is 19 residues long. V shed 8 bases, J shed 0 bases, and the junction held 19 bases outside the gene matches. Germline loops: CDR1 ENHRY, CDR2 SYGVKD. The CDR3 sequence: CAIAGGLISGAPSTDTQYF. As DNA, the CDR3 is TGTGCCATCGCAGGAGGGTTAATTAGCGGGGCTCCTAGCACAGATACGCAGTATTTT.